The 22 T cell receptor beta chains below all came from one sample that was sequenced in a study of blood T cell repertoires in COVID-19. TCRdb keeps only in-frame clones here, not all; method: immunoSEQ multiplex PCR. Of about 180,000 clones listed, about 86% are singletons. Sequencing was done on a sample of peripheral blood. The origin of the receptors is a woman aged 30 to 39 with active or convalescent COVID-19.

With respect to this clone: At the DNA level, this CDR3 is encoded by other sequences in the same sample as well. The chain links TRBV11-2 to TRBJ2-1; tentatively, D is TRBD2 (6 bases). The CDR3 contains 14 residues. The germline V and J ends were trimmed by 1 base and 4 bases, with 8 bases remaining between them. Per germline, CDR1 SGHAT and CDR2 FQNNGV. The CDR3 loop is CASSLAGGYNEQFF. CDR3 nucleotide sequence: TGTGCCAGCAGCTTAGCCGGGGGTTACAATGAGCAGTTCTTC.

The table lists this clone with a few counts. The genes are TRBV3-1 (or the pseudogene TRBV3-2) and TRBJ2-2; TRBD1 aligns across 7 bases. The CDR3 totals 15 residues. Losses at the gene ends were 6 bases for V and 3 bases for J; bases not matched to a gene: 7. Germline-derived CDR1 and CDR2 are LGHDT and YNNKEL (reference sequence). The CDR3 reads CASSHGTAYTGELFF. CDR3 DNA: TGTGCCAGCAGTCACGGGACAGCCTACACCGGGGAGCTGTTTTTT.

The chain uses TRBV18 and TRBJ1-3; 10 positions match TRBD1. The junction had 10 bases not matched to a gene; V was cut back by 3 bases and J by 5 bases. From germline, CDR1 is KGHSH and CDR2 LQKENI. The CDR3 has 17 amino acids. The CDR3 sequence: CASSPRPGQGQRNTIYF. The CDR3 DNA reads TGTGCCAGCTCACCCAGACCGGGACAGGGGCAAAGAAACACCATATATTTT.

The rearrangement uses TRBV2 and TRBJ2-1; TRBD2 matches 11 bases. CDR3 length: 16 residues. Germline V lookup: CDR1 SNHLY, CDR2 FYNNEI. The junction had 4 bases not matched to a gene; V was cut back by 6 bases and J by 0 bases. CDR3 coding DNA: TGTGCCAGCAGGGAGGGACTAGCGGCCTCCTACAATGAGCAGTTCTTC. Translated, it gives CASREGLAASYNEQFF.

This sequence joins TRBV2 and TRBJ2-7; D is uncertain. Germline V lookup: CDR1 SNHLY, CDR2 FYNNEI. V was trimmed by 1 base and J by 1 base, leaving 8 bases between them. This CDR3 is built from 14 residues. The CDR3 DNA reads TGTGCCAGCAGTGAAGGGGCTATATCCTACGAGCAGTACTTC. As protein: CASSEGAISYEQYF.

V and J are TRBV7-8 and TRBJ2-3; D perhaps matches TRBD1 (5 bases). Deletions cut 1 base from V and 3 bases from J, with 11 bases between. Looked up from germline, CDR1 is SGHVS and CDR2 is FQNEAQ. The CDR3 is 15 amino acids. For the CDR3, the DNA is TGTGCCAGCAGCTTAGGACGACAGAGGACAGATACGCAGTATTTT. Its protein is CASSLGRQRTDTQYF.

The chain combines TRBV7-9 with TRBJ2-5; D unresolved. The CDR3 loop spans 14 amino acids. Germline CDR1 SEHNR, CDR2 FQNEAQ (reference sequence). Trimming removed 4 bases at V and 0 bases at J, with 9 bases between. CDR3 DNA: TGTGCCAGCAGCTCCGACACCAACCAAGAGACCCAGTACTTC. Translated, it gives CASSSDTNQETQYF.

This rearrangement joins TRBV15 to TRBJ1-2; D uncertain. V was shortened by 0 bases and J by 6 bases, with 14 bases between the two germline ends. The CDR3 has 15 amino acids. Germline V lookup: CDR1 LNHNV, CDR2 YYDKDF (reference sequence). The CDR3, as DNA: TGTGCCACCAGCAGAGATCAAGAGGGAACGGATGGCTACACCTTC. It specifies CATSRDQEGTDGYTF.

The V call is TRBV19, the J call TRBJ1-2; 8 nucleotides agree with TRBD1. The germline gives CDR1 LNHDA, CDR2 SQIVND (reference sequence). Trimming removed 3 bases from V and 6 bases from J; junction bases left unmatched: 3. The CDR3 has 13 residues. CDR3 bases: TGTGCCAGTAGTATCCCGACAGGGGATGGCTACACCTTC. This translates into CASSIPTGDGYTF.

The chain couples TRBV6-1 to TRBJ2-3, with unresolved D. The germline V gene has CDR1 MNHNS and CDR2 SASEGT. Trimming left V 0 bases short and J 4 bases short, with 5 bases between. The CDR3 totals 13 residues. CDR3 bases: TGTGCCAGCAGTGAAGCCCTTCCAGATACGCAGTATTTT. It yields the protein CASSEALPDTQYF.

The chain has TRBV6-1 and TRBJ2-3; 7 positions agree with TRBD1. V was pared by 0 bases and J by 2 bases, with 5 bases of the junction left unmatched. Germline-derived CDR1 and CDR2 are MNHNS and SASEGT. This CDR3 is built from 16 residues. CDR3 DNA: TGTGCCAGCAGTGAAGCGCCAGGGACAGCCACAGATACGCAGTATTTT. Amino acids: CASSEAPGTATDTQYF.

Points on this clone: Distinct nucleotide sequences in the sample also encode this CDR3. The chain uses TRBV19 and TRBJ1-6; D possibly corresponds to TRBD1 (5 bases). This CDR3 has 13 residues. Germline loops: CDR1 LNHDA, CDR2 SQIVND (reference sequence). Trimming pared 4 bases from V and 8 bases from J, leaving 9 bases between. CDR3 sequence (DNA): TGTGCCAGTAGTAGGCAGGGCGATTCACCCCTCCACTTT. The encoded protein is CASSRQGDSPLHF. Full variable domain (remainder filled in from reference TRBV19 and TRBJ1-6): DGGITQSPKYLFRKEGQNVTLSCEQNLNHDAMYWYRQDPGQGLRLIYYSQIVNDFQKGDIAEGYSVSREKKESFPLTVTSAQKNPTAFYLCASSRQGDSPLHFGNGTRLTVT.

CDR3 loop: CASRARGSYEQYF. The CDR3 region has the DNA TGTGCCAGCAGAGCCAGGGGATCCTACGAGCAGTACTTC. The chain couples TRBV11-3 to TRBJ2-7; the D gene is possibly TRBD1 (6 bases). Germline values: CDR1 SGHNT, CDR2 YENEEA. The CDR3 contains 13 residues. V was cut by 6 bases and J by 1 base, with 10 bases left in between. Full variable domain (outside the CDR3, taken from reference TRBV11-3 and TRBJ2-7): EAGVVQSPRYKIIEKKQPVAFWCNPISGHNTLYWYLQNLGQGPELLIRYENEEAVDDSQLPKDRFSAERLKGVDSTLKIQPAELGDSAVYLCASRARGSYEQYFGPGTRLTVT.

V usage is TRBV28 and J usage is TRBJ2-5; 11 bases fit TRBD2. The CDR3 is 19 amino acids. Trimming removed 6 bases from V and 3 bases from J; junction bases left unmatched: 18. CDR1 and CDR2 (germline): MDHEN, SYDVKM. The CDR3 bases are TGTGCCAGCAGCCCTTATAGCGGGAGGGCCTGGACAAATAAAGAGACCCAGTACTTC. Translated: CASSPYSGRAWTNKETQYF.

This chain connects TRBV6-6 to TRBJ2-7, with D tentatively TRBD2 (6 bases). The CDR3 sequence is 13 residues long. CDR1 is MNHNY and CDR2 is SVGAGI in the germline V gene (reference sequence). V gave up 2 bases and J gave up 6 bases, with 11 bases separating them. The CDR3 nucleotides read TGTGCCAGCAGTTACGGCTCTAGCGTCGAGCAGTACTTC. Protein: CASSYGSSVEQYF.

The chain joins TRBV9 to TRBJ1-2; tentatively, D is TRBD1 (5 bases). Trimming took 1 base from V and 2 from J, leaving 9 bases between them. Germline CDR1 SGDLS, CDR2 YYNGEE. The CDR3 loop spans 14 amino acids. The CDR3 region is CASSVNGGNYGYTF. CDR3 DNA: TGTGCCAGCAGCGTAAATGGGGGGAACTATGGCTACACCTTC.

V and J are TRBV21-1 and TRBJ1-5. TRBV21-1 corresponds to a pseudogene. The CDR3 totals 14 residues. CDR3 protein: CASSAALRVQPQHF. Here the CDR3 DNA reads TGTGCCAGCAGCGCGGCTCTTAGAGTTCAGCCCCAGCATTTT.

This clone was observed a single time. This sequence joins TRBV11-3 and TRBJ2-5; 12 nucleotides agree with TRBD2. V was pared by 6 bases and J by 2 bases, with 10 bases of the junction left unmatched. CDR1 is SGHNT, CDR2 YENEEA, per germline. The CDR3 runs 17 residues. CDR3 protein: CASSLGLAGILQETQYF. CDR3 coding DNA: TGTGCCAGCAGTCTTGGACTAGCGGGGATACTTCAAGAGACCCAGTACTTC.

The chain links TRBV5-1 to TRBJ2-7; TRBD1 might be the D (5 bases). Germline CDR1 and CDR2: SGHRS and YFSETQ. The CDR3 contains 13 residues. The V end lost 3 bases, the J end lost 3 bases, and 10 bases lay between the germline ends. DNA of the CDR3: TGCGCCAGCAGCTGGGCAGGGAACTACGAGCAGTACTTC. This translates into CASSWAGNYEQYF.

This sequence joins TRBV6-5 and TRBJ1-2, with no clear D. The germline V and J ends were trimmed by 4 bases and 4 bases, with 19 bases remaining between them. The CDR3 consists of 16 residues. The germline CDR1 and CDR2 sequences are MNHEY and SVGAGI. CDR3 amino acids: CASSSQRQRPGYGYTF. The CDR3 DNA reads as TGTGCCAGCAGTTCCCAACGACAACGGCCCGGCTATGGCTACACCTTC.

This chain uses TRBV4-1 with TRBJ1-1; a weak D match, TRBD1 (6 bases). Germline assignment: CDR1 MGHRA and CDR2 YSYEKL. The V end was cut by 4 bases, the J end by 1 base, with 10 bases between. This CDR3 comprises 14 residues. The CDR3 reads CASSLGRGNTEAFF. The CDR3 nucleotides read TGCGCCAGCAGCCTCGGCAGGGGGAACACTGAAGCTTTCTTT.

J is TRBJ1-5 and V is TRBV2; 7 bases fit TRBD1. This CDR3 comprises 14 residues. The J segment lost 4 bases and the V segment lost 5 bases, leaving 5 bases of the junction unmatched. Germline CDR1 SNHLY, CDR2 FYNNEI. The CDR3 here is CASSPGTANQPQHF. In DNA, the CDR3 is TGTGCCAGCAGTCCCGGGACAGCAAATCAGCCCCAGCATTTT. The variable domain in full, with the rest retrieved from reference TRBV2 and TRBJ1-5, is EPEVTQTPSHQVTQMGQEVILRCVPISNHLYFYWYRQILGQKVEFLVSFYNNEISEKSEIFDDQFSVERPDGSNFTLKIRSTKLEDSAMYFCASSPGTANQPQHFGDGTRLSIL.